The subject of this entry is one TCR beta chain. This entry is derived from a study of blood T cell repertoires in COVID-19. Profiling relied on immunoSEQ multiplex PCR, and the TCRdb table lists in-frame clones only, not all of them. The sample has around 180,000 clones, roughly 80% seen once. Germline CDR1 reads MNHEY; CDR2 reads SVGEGT. This CDR3 contains 16 residues. Trimming took 6 bases from V and 2 from J, leaving 17 bases between them. The sample taken for sequencing was peripheral blood. The sequence derives from a woman under 40 with acute or convalescent COVID-19. The V gene is TRBV6-2 or TRBV6-3, the J gene TRBJ1-5, with D maybe TRBD1 (5 bases). The chain's CDR3 is CASSTSEGSGNQPQHF. In DNA, the CDR3 is TGTGCCAGCAGCACGTCGGAGGGGTCGGGCAATCAGCCCCAGCATTTT.